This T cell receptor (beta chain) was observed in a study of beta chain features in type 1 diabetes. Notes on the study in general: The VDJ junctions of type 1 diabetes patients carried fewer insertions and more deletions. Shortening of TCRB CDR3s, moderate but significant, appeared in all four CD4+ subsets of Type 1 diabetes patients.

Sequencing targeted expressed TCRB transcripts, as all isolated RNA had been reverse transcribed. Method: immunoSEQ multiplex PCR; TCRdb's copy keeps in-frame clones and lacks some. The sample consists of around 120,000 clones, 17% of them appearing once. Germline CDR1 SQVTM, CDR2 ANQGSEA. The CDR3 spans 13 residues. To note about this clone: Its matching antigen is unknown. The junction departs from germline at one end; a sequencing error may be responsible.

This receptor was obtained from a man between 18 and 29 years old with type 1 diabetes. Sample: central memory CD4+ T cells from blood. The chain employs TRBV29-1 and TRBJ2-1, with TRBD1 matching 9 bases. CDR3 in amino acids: CSGSRDRDNEQLF. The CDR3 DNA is TGCAGCGGATCCCGGGACAGGGACAATGAGCAGCTCTTC.